This T cell receptor (beta chain) was observed in a study of monozygotic twins with inflammatory bowel disease. In the case of this clonotype: Antigen: not known.

TCRdb reprocessed the 5' RACE reads and reports one entry per CDR3 protein, with no DNA. The table lists about 160,000 distinct CDR3 sequences. Sampling involved one blood draw (roughly 2.5 ml) for every donor. This CDR3 contains 18 residues. Germline lookup yields CDR1 SGHDT and CDR2 YYEEEE. Study-level points and caveats: The authors note that differing immunosuppressive treatments may have added variability to patient repertoires.

Sequencing input: blood. The chain has TRBV5-6 and TRBJ2-7; TCRdb's D call, TRBD1, is unchecked because there is no DNA. The sequence was collected from a human donor with ulcerative colitis or Crohn's disease, or a healthy co-twin of an affected twin (not recorded which). CDR3 sequence: CASSLASAGAYKTYEQYF.